The source of this TCR beta chain is a study of blood T cell repertoires in COVID-19 (dated by TCRdb to 2018 to 2020). With regard to the full study: Collaborator samples came from the United States, Italy and Spain and covered acute and convalescent phases of COVID-19. Where available, HLA class I and class II types were obtained from metadata supplied by the sample provider rather than from assay-based typing. The samples were drawn from two sources: the first 160 participants of the ongoing ImmuneRACE study, and 950 to 1,500 subjects contributed by 6 global collaborators. The prospective study material was composed of cDNA or gDNA derived from T cells, B-cell-depleted T cells, or PBMCs. The repertoires were made available in a free public database intended to serve as a resource for research on the immune response to SARS-CoV-2. The dataset comprised deeply sampled blood TCRbeta repertoires from subjects exposed to, actively infected with, or recovered from COVID-19. The sample metadata nearly always contained a de-identified subject ID, COVID-19 status, age in years and sex. Broad study findings and their caveats: The quantity of clinical and demographic metadata differed by source and by participant and was supplied without curation.

Looking up the germline V gene (reference sequence) yields CDR1 SEHNR and CDR2 FQNEAQ. The CDR3 holds 15 amino acids from the cysteine to the phenylalanine. Just the 45-base CDR3 DNA is kept, in frame starting at base 1. Ends trimmed: V by 3 bases, J by 1 base; bases unmatched to a gene: 4. TCRbeta CDR3 regions were amplified from genomic DNA using the immunoSEQ Assay, a bias-controlled multiplex PCR. The authors' analysis ran thus. The number of nucleated cells in each sample was estimated by amplification of reference gene primers within the assay. To quantify the absolute abundance of each unique TCRbeta CDR3 rearrangement, sequence reads were collapsed and filtered. Productive Simpson clonality was computed per sample as the square root of Simpson's diversity index over productive rearrangements. In its TCRdb copy, this immuneACCESS table keeps in-frame sequences only and misses some clones. Where compared with another copy, unresolved V genes explain less than half of these, and the others have no known cause. Clone size and V and J calls were adopted from that table, with D and trimming inferred from the DNA. This sample has 190,000 or so clones in its table, and less than 85% of those were observed once. The top ten hold about 13% of the sample.

Samples from volunteer blood donors who had recovered from COVID-19 were contributed by a second Seattle source. Collaborating institutions collected whole blood in K2EDTA tubes following their own protocols. For TCRbeta analysis, collaborator samples were shipped as frozen whole blood, as isolated PBMCs, or as DNA extracted from either sample type. Note on this clone: The specificity of this receptor is unknown. Base-call qualities are not available, and no considerably larger clone is one nucleotide away.

The receptor's source is a man aged 45-65 years who had recovered from COVID-19. The chain is assembled from TRBV7-9 and TRBJ1-1; 8 bases in between match TRBD1. Sequencing input: peripheral blood. CDR3 sequence: CASSFGTGPNTEAFF. Read as DNA, the sequence is TGTGCCAGCAGCTTCGGGACAGGACCGAACACTGAAGCTTTCTTT.